The clone carrying this TCR beta chain was observed many times. The antigen is not known. Stated time point: patch test 2, 6 weeks after DPC sensitization. Treatment described: therapeutic diphenylcyclopropenone sensitization with weekly scalp DPC. The library attached unique molecular identifiers to individual cDNA molecules. TCRdb processed the RACE reads anew with MiXCR; each CDR3 protein has one entry. The profile covers about 380,000 distinct CDR3 sequences, with about 6.9% appearing a single time and approximately 5.4% taken by the ten largest. The data are from a study of human T cells and chemical hapten exposure. Study-level points and caveats: TCRs exceeding a frequency of 1 in 1000 stayed unchanged under DPC sensitization. Compared to controls, expanded TCRs made significantly more large clusters of similar CDR3s.

V was cut by 2 bases and J by 3 bases, with 13 bases left in between. Germline V lookup: CDR1 SQVTM, CDR2 ANQGSEA. This CDR3 region has 15 residues. The sample was whole blood, taken in connection with sensitization to the hapten diphenylcyclopropenone (DPC). This sequence was found in a woman between 18 and 29 years old with alopecia areata. Some clones in this sample may be carry-over from other donors' samples. This chain uses TRBV29-1 with TRBJ1-4; D is ambiguous. The CDR3 DNA sequence: TGCAGCGTTGAACTTTATGGTATAGCTAATGAAAAACTGTTTTTT. This codes for CSVELYGIANEKLFF.